Listed here are 6 T cell receptor beta chains from one sample, sequenced in a study of response to subunit inactivated influenza vaccine. From the RT-PCR reads, TCRdb called clonotypes with MiXCR, one entry per CDR3 protein. The sample holds more than 700,000 distinct CDR3 sequences, around 20% seen once. This specimen consisted of PBMCs from blood, obtained more than 4 days after vaccination. These receptor sequences come from a middle-aged man who received an inactivated influenza vaccine.

Notes on this clonotype: Its ends do not fully match the called genes, so a read error is possible. V usage is TRBV6-2 or TRBV6-3 and J usage is TRBJ2-7; TRBD1 is a possible D gene (5 bases). Germline CDR1 MNHEY, CDR2 SVGEGT. CDR3 length: 14 residues. The CDR3 bases are TGTGCCGGCAGCGAGCTGGGGCACCGTACGGAGCAGTACTTC. Residues: CAGSELGHRTEQYF.

The chain has TRBV7-2 and TRBJ2-1; a weak D match, TRBD2 (6 bases). The CDR3 loop spans 13 amino acids. Germline CDR1 reads SGHTA; CDR2 reads FQGNSA. Trimming took off 6 bases at V and 10 bases at J, with 16 bases between the two ends. The CDR3 loop reads CASSRGGRAEQFF. The CDR3 nucleotides are TGTGCCAGCAGTCGAGGAGGGCGGGCGGAGCAGTTCTTC.

The chain couples TRBV6-1 to TRBJ2-3, with 12 bases aligning to TRBD2. The junction had 9 bases not matched to a gene; V was cut back by 8 bases and J by 0 bases. Per the germline V gene, CDR1 is MNHNS and CDR2 is SASEGT. This CDR3 spans 17 amino acids. The CDR3 DNA sequence: TGTGCCAGCTCAAGGACTAGCGGGGCCTCTAGCACAGATACGCAGTATTTT. The encoded protein is CASSRTSGASSTDTQYF.

The rearrangement joins TRBV11-2 to TRBJ2-3; 8 nucleotides align to TRBD2. Unmatched junction bases numbered 9, after V lost 5 bases and J lost 2 bases. Germline CDR1 SGHAT, CDR2 FQNNGV. The CDR3 extends over 16 amino acids. The CDR3 DNA follows: TGTGCCAGCAGCCCCTCGGCTAGCGGGTTCACAGATACGCAGTATTTT. This sequence encodes CASSPSASGFTDTQYF.

The chain uses TRBV4-1 and TRBJ2-4; no definite D call. CDR3 length equals 15 residues. The germline CDR1 and CDR2 sequences are MGHRA and YSYEKL. V shed 1 base and J shed 0 bases, with 7 bases lying between them. The CDR3 is CASSQAGVAKNIQYF. CDR3 nucleotide sequence: TGCGCCAGCAGCCAAGCTGGGGTAGCCAAAAACATTCAGTACTTC.

This clonotype was recorded a few times. This chain connects TRBV28 to TRBJ1-1, with D perhaps TRBD1 (5 bases). CDR1 MDHEN and CDR2 SYDVKM come from the germline V gene. This CDR3 has 17 amino acids. Trimming took 5 bases from V and 4 from J, leaving 23 bases between them. The CDR3 DNA reads as TGTGCCAGCAGTAAGTTTGGGACCCACTTCACCCGCACTGAAGCTTTCTTT. It codes for CASSKFGTHFTRTEAFF.